This is a list of T cell receptor beta chains from one sample in a study of cytomegalovirus exposure and HLA in healthy donors. The data were produced by immunoSEQ multiplex PCR, yet TCRdb's version contains in-frame clones alone and is incomplete. The sample has 180,000 or so clones, 77% seen once. The sequenced sample consisted of PBMCs. Receptor source: a man aged 18 to 29 in good health and CMV-seronegative. Both conserved end residues are part of each CDR3. The order of the fields is V gene, J gene, clone size, D gene, CDR3 DNA, CDR3 protein. D genes are given only for firm matches. A row's size may be missing; if present it is once, few, many or a size class.

V: TRBV7-2
J: TRBJ1-1
size: .
D: .
DNA: TGTGCCAGCAGCTTGAGCGCCCTTGAAGCTTTCTTT
CDR3: CASSLSALEAFF

V: TRBV7-3
J: TRBJ2-1
size: .
D: .
DNA: TGTGCCAGCAGCTTAAGCGGCTACAATGAGCAGTTCTTC
CDR3: CASSLSGYNEQFF

V: TRBV7-8
J: TRBJ2-3
size: .
D: TRBD2
DNA: TGTGCCAGCAGCTATAAGGAGGGGGTAGCGGGGAGCACAGATACGCAGTATTTT
CDR3: CASSYKEGVAGSTDTQYF

V: TRBV19
J: TRBJ2-3
size: .
D: TRBD2
DNA: TGTGCCAGTAGTGCTACTAGCGGGGGGGCAGGTACGCAGTATTTT
CDR3: CASSATSGGAGTQYF

V: TRBV6-5
J: TRBJ1-2
size: .
D: .
DNA: TGTGCCAGCAGCTCCGGCTCAGGGGATAACTATGGCTACACCTTC
CDR3: CASSSGSGDNYGYTF

V: TRBV5-1
J: TRBJ2-1
size: .
D: .
DNA: TGCGCCAGCAGCTTGGTGGCAGGGGGGATGAATGAGCAGTTCTTC
CDR3: CASSLVAGGMNEQFF

V: TRBV7-8
J: TRBJ1-5
size: .
D: .
DNA: TGTGCCAGCAGCTTAACTGGGCTGCAGTCTAATCAGCCCCAGCATTTT
CDR3: CASSLTGLQSNQPQHF

V: TRBV6-1
J: TRBJ2-7
size: .
D: TRBD2
DNA: TGTGCCAGCGCCCTCTCTAGCGGTGGGGCTACGACGCAGTACTTC
CDR3: CASALSSGGATTQYF

V: TRBV5-1
J: TRBJ2-7
size: .
D: .
DNA: TGCGCCAGCAGCTCATCCGGGTCCCTCGCGGGGTACGAGCAGTACTTC
CDR3: CASSSSGSLAGYEQYF

V: TRBV30
J: TRBJ2-3
size: .
D: .
DNA: TGTGCCTGGAGCCCATCAGGGCTCGACACAGATACGCAGTATTTT
CDR3: CAWSPSGLDTDTQYF

V: TRBV5-4
J: TRBJ2-2
size: .
D: TRBD1
DNA: TGTGCCAGCAGCTTGGACCCGGGACAGGGTAACACCGGGGAGCTGTTTTTT
CDR3: CASSLDPGQGNTGELFF

V: TRBV19
J: TRBJ2-7
size: .
D: TRBD2
DNA: TGTGCCAGTAGTATCAGCGGGAGAGCCCCCTACGAGCAGTACTTC
CDR3: CASSISGRAPYEQYF

V: TRBV4-3
J: TRBJ2-3
size: .
D: .
DNA: TGCGCCAGCAGCCAAGACCTAGCTAAGGGAGATACGCAGTATTTT
CDR3: CASSQDLAKGDTQYF

V: TRBV19
J: TRBJ1-5
size: few
D: TRBD1
DNA: TGTGCCAGTAGTAAGGTGGGACAGGGGAATCAGCCCCAGCATTTT
CDR3: CASSKVGQGNQPQHF

V: TRBV6-1
J: TRBJ1-4
size: .
D: .
DNA: TGTGCCACCCTTCCGACTAATGAAAAACTGTTTTTT
CDR3: CATLPTNEKLFF

V: TRBV25-1
J: TRBJ1-2
size: .
D: .
DNA: TGTGCCAGCAGTGCCAAGACAAGTCCATTTGGCCACACCTTC
CDR3: CASSAKTSPFGHTF

V: TRBV11-1
J: TRBJ2-7
size: .
D: .
DNA: TGTGCCAGCAGCTTAGCCGCGAGCTCCTACGAGCAGTACTTC
CDR3: CASSLAASSYEQYF

V: TRBV29-1
J: TRBJ1-5
size: .
D: TRBD1
DNA: TGCAGCGTCGGACAGGGGAATCAGCCCCAGCATTTT
CDR3: CSVGQGNQPQHF

V: TRBV19
J: TRBJ1-2
size: .
D: TRBD1
DNA: TGTGCCAGTAGTGGGGCAGGGGGCTATGGCTACACCTTC
CDR3: CASSGAGGYGYTF

V: TRBV9
J: TRBJ1-2
size: .
D: TRBD1
DNA: TGTGCCAGCAGCGCCGGACAGGGGACTAACGAACGCTATGGCTACACCTTC
CDR3: CASSAGQGTNERYGYTF

V: TRBV30
J: TRBJ2-1
size: once
D: .
DNA: TGTGCCTGGAGACGGCAGGGGTTTAACAATGAGCAGTTCTTC
CDR3: CAWRRQGFNNEQFF

V: TRBV9
J: TRBJ2-3
size: .
D: .
DNA: TGTGCCAGCAGCGTAGGATCGGGAAAGAGGACAGATACGCAGTATTTT
CDR3: CASSVGSGKRTDTQYF

V: TRBV4-3
J: TRBJ2-5
size: .
D: .
DNA: TGCGCCAGCAGCCAAGCTAGGGAGGAGACCCAGTACTTC
CDR3: CASSQAREETQYF

V: TRBV5-4
J: TRBJ2-1
size: few
D: TRBD2
DNA: TGTGCCAGCAGCTTTAGCGCTAGCGGGAGACGAAATGAGCAGTTCTTC
CDR3: CASSFSASGRRNEQFF

V: TRBV25-1
J: TRBJ2-5
size: .
D: .
DNA: TGTGCCAGCAGTGAATATAAAGGGGCGGAGACCCAGTACTTC
CDR3: CASSEYKGAETQYF